This T cell receptor beta chain was captured by sequencing in a study of T cells in Graves' hyperthyroidism and ophthalmopathy (dated by TCRdb to between 2018 and 2021). Background on the whole study: Peripheral blood was collected at initial diagnosis, before any treatment. A discovery cohort of about a hundred patients, approximately 44 with Graves' ophthalmopathy and about 58 with stable Graves' hyperthyroidism, was used to find distinguishing TCR V-J signatures. Prospective prediction of ophthalmopathy was tested in an independent validation cohort of some 19 hyperthyroidism patients and 15 to 17 patients who later progressed to ophthalmopathy. The 100 discovery patients were randomly split 7:3 into training and test sets. In six Graves' hyperthyroidism patients, the study also compared T-cell repertoires from thyroid tissue with T-cell repertoires from blood. Once sampling was done, hyperthyroidism patients were given methimazole at a starting dose of 30 mg daily, whereas ophthalmopathy patients were given high-dose intravenous methylprednisolone. The paper describes TCR Vbeta CDR3 sequencing of roughly 130 peripheral blood samples, made up of about 41 ophthalmopathy patients, more than 70 hyperthyroidism patients and about 17 progressor patients. The paper as a whole reports these results and caveats: In validation, the model predicted progression to ophthalmopathy a median of 6.5 months before onset, with about 71% sensitivity and almost 75% specificity. In cross-validation, a model built on a 13 V-J signature told ophthalmopathy apart from stable hyperthyroidism with over 85% sensitivity and 81% to 82% specificity, and in testing the same model reached 80%/75%. Sample size was not statistically predetermined, and blinding of investigators to group allocation was not performed. Most expanded thyroid clonotypes (frequency above 0.001) were also detected in blood, a finding suggesting that blood repertoires may reflect thyroid immune responses.

Ophthalmopathy patients had moderately to severely active disease, Clinical Activity Score of at least 3, NOSPECS grade of at least 4, and duration under 3 months. Patients with uncontrolled infections, other autoimmune diseases, pregnancy or lactation were excluded. Diagnoses were established on the basis of clinical symptoms, serum thyroxine and TRAb, thyroid ultrasound, and orbital computed tomography. PBMCs were separated from about 10 ml of fresh peripheral blood using Ficoll-Paque density gradient centrifugation. Total RNA was extracted using Trizol reagent, and RNA quality was assessed on an Agilent 2100 Bioanalyzer. This clonotype was seen a few times. What antigen it recognizes has not been identified. There are no base qualities to consult, and no much larger clone falls within one base. The TCR beta CDR3 regions were amplified from RNA transcripts. The TCR CDR3 was subjected to a first round of RT-PCR using the HTBI primer set and the Qiagen OneStep RT-PCR kit. A second multiplex PCR round built the libraries, followed by size selection and purification. The libraries were sequenced on an Illumina HiSeq2000 using paired-end 100 bp reads. As for the original processing: SOAPnuke was used to process the raw data, removing reads that contained adapters or uncalled bases, had a mean Phred below 15, or lacked an exact match to the constant primer or identifier. COPE v1.2.5 was used to merge high-quality paired reads, and clonotypes were defined as unique nucleotide sequences. MiTCR v1.1 was used to align clonotypes to the IMGT TRBV, TRBD and TRBJ reference segments. Analysis was restricted to V-J combinations with a frequency above 0.0001, which covered approximately 99% of repertoires. The TCS score was defined as F50 (clonal expansion) divided by E x V (chaos), with BLOSUM62-based TCRdist calculated between CDR3 peptides within each V-J. Welch's t-statistics and random forest reduced fewer than 550 V-J features to roughly 13, which were used in a naive Bayes classifier (R e1071). TCRdb cleaned the public reads at Q25 with fastp, built clones with MiXCR and kept in-frame beta chains. When rows share a CDR3 protein, they turn into one entry using the most common DNA and genes. These V and J calls originate from TCRdb's pipeline instead of the authors' own analysis. Counted in this sample were under 400,000 distinct CDR3 sequences; 12% to 15% of them appeared once. Together, the top ten hold around 20% of the sample.

Including cysteine and phenylalanine, the CDR3 has 15 amino acids. Only the CDR3 part of the read is kept: 45 bases, read in frame from the first base. CDR1 and CDR2, per the germline V gene (reference sequence), are DFQATT and SNEGSKA. V has 6 bases trimmed and J has 1 base trimmed; junction bases matching no gene number 5. The sequenced sample was blood. The chain uses TRBV20-1 and TRBJ2-5; 13 junctional bases match TRBD2. The TCR originated in a woman aged 60-75 years with Graves' ophthalmopathy. The CDR3 protein is CSAMGLAGLQETQYF. The DNA sequence is given as TGCAGTGCAATGGGACTAGCGGGACTCCAAGAGACCCAGTACTTC.